The source of this T cell receptor beta chain is a study of blood T cells in healthy people across ages. Study-level points and caveats: Relative to aged donors, long-lived donors carried more naive CD4+ cells and displayed higher diversity. PBMCs that were unsorted prevented a conclusive naive versus antigen-experienced comparison.

V lost 1 base to trimming and J lost 0 bases, with 11 bases between them. This CDR3 comprises 17 residues. The germline V gene encodes CDR1 SGDLS and CDR2 YYNGEE. PCR was performed a second time for about 7 to 12 cycles using a sample-barcoded 5' primer and a J-beta primer mix. In TCRdb, the 5' RACE reads were re-called with MiXCR into one record per CDR3 protein. The sample holds about 830,000 distinct CDR3 sequences, over 45% seen once. In the case of this clonotype: The antigen remains undetermined.

This TCR came from a man aged 25 to 40 in good health. J is TRBJ2-6 and V is TRBV9; D is unresolved. The sequenced material came from blood. The CDR3 spells CASSVLGTPSGANVLTF. As DNA, the CDR3 is TGTGCCAGCAGCGTACTCGGTACCCCCTCTGGGGCCAACGTCCTGACTTTC.